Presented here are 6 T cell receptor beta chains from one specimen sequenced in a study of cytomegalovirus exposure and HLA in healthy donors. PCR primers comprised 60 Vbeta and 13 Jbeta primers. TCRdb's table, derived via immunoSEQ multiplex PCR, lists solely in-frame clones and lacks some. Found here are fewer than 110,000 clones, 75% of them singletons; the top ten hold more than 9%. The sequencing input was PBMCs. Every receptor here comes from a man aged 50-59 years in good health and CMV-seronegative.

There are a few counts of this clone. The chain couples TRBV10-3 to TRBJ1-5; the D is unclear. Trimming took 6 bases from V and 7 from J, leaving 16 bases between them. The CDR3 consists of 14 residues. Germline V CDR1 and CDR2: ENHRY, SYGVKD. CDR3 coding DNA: TGTGCCATCAGCGCAACTGGCGCGGGCCAGCCCCAGCATTTT. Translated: CAISATGAGQPQHF.

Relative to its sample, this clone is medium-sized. CDR3 protein: CASLGQGSSYEQYF. The CDR3 DNA is TGTGCCAGTTTGGGACAGGGGAGCTCCTACGAGCAGTACTTC. The gene calls are TRBV27 and TRBJ2-7, with TRBD1 matching over 10 bases. This CDR3 comprises 14 residues. Trimming removed 9 bases from V and 0 bases from J; junction bases left unmatched: 5. Germline V gives CDR1 MNHEY, CDR2 SMNVEV (reference sequence).

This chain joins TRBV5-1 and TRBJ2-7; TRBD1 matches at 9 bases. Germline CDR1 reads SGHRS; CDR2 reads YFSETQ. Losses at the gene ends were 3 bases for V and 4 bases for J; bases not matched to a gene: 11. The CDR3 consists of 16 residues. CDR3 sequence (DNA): TGCGCCAGCAGCTCCACGGCCGGGACAGGGATTTACGAGCAGTACTTC. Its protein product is CASSSTAGTGIYEQYF.

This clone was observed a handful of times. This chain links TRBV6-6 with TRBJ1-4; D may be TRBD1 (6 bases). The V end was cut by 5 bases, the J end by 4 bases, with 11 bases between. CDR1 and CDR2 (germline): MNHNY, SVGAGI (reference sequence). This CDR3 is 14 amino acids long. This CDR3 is CASSVQGFNEKLFF. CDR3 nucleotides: TGTGCCAGCAGTGTACAGGGATTTAATGAAAAACTGTTTTTT.

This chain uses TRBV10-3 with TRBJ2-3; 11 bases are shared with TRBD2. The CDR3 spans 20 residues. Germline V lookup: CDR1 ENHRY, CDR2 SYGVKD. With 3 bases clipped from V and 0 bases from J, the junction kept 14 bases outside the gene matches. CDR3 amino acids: CAISDPWGGSGRGSTDTQYF. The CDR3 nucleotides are TGTGCCATCAGTGACCCCTGGGGGGGTAGCGGGAGGGGTAGCACAGATACGCAGTATTTT.

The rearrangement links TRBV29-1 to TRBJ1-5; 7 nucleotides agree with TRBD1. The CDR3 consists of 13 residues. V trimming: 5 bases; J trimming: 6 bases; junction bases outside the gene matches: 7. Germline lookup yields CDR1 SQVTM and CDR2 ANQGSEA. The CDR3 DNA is TGCAGCGTTTCAGGGGGGACCCTTCAGCCCCAGCATTTT. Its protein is CSVSGGTLQPQHF.